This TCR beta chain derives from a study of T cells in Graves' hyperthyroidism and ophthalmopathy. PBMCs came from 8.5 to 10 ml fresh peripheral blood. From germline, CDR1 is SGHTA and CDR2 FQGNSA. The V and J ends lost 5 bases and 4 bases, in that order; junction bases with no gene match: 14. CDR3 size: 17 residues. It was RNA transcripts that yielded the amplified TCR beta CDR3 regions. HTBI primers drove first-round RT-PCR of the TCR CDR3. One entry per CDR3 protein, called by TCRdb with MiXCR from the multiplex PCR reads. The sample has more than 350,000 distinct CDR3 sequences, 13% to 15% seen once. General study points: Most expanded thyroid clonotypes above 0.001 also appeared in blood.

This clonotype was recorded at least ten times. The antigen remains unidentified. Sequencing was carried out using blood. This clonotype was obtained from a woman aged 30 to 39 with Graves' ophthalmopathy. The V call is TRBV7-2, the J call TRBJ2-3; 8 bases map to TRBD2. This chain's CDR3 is CASSNPIRGGPADTQYF. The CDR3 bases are TGTGCCAGCAGCAACCCCATCCGGGGGGGGCCAGCAGATACGCAGTATTTT.